Following are 10 T cell receptor beta chains from one sample sequenced in a study of T cell responses to AZD1222 COVID-19 vaccine. The data were produced by immunoSEQ multiplex PCR, yet TCRdb's version contains in-frame clones alone and is incomplete. Among 200,000 or so clones listed, approximately 92% were seen once. Sequenced here: peripheral blood, sampled on day 0 of AZD1222 vaccination. Every receptor here comes from an adult in good health.

This chain links TRBV29-1 with TRBJ2-1, with 10 bases identical to TRBD1. With V trimmed by 8 bases and J by 7 bases, 8 bases remained unmatched. The CDR3 consists of 13 residues. Germline CDR1 SQVTM, CDR2 ANQGSEA. The CDR3 loop is CSIRDRGKNEQFF. The DNA for the CDR3 is TGCAGCATCCGGGACAGGGGAAAAAATGAGCAGTTCTTC.

The chain uses TRBV5-1 and TRBJ1-1; D possibly corresponds to TRBD1 (5 bases). This CDR3 spans 15 amino acids. V was trimmed by 4 bases and J by 0 bases, leaving 13 bases between them. Germline CDR1 reads SGHRS; CDR2 reads YFSETQ. The CDR3 sequence: CASSPLTDLNTEAFF. In nucleotides, the CDR3 is TGCGCCAGCAGCCCCCTGACAGATCTGAACACTGAAGCTTTCTTT.

The chain carries TRBV11-3 and TRBJ2-7; D unclear. In germline, CDR1 is SGHNT, CDR2 YENEEA. The germline V and J ends were trimmed by 0 bases and 3 bases, with 12 bases remaining between them. The CDR3 runs 15 residues. CDR3 nucleotide sequence: TGTGCCAGCAGCTTAGATCCAGCTAGATTCTACGAGCAGTACTTC. It specifies CASSLDPARFYEQYF.

The chain employs TRBV6-2 or TRBV6-3 and TRBJ1-1; 7 bases match TRBD1. Germline assignment: CDR1 MNHEY and CDR2 SVGEGT. The trim removed 4 bases at V and 5 bases at J, leaving 4 bases unmatched. This CDR3 is built from 13 residues. CDR3 nucleotides: TGTGCCAGCAGTTCGACGACAGGGACTGAAGCTTTCTTT. The encoded protein is CASSSTTGTEAFF.

The chain employs TRBV6-1 and TRBJ1-2, with D perhaps TRBD1 (6 bases). Germline V gene data show CDR1 as MNHNS and CDR2 as SASEGT. Trimming cost V 0 bases and J 4 bases, with 9 bases left between them. CDR3 length equals 14 residues. CDR3 DNA: TGTGCCAGCAGTGAAGCTAACAGGGCCTATGGCTACACCTTC. This codes for CASSEANRAYGYTF.

V is TRBV6-1 and J is TRBJ2-7; perhaps D is TRBD1 or TRBD2 (5 bases each). The CDR3 length is 14 residues. V was trimmed by 2 bases and J by 5 bases, leaving 13 bases between them. Germline V lookup: CDR1 MNHNS, CDR2 SASEGT. Here the CDR3 reads CASSETGRIDEQYV. CDR3 coding DNA: TGTGCCAGCAGTGAAACGGGGCGGATCGACGAGCAGTACGTC.

The V and J genes are TRBV3-1 (or the pseudogene TRBV3-2) and TRBJ2-7; a weak D match, TRBD2 (6 bases). V lost 3 bases and J lost 0, with 9 bases in between. Looked up from germline, CDR1 is LGHDT and CDR2 is YNNKEL (reference sequence). The CDR3 has 14 amino acids. In DNA, the CDR3 is TGTGCCAGCAGCCAGGCGGGACTCTCCTACGAGCAGTACTTC. Translation: CASSQAGLSYEQYF.

The gene calls are TRBV4-2 and TRBJ2-1; the D gene is possibly TRBD2 (7 bases). Germline V lookup: CDR1 LGHNA, CDR2 YNFKEQ. V dropped 4 bases and J dropped 4 bases, with 17 bases sitting between them. This CDR3 has 16 amino acids. The CDR3 sequence is CASSLKGGVEYNEQFF. CDR3 nucleotides: TGTGCCAGCAGCCTCAAAGGGGGGGTGGAGTACAATGAGCAGTTCTTC.

The chain links TRBV6-2 or TRBV6-3 to TRBJ1-5; D is unresolved. CDR1 MNHEY and CDR2 SVGEGT come from the germline V gene. The CDR3 runs 15 residues. Trimming removed 0 bases from V and 5 bases from J, with 11 bases in between. DNA for the CDR3: TGTGCCAGCAGTTACTCTCTTACGAATCATCAGCCCCAGCATTTT. Translation gives CASSYSLTNHQPQHF.

This chain links TRBV30 with TRBJ2-1; no definite D call. This CDR3 comprises 12 residues. Germline V gene sequence: CDR1 GTSNPN, CDR2 SVGIG (reference sequence). Trimming took off 0 bases at V and 6 bases at J, with 6 bases between the two ends. CDR3 sequence reads: CAWSVWGNEQFF. CDR3 DNA sequence: TGTGCCTGGAGTGTTTGGGGCAATGAGCAGTTCTTC.